This note documents a single T cell receptor (beta chain) sequence. Its specificity is not known. These data come from a study of T cell clonotyping in hematopoietic cell transplantation. Study-level findings and limits: After transplant, recipient diversity fell while pathologically expanded clonotypes grew through day 180.

Produced via immunoSEQ multiplex PCR; TCRdb's table is partial and in-frame only. The data show fewer than 8,000 clones, roughly 94% seen once. This clonotype was sampled from a male patient aged 55 to 69 who had an allogeneic stem cell transplant from an unrelated donor, so T cells may come from the graft donor. Some clones in this sample may be carry-over from other donors' samples. The sequenced sample was peripheral blood mononuclear cells, obtained 30 days after allogeneic stem cell transplant.

The CDR3 coding sequence is TGTGCCAGCATCTACTTACAGGGGCTGGGCACTGAAGCTTTCTTT. As protein: CASIYLQGLGTEAFF. The chain links TRBV28 to TRBJ1-1; 7 nucleotides line up with TRBD1. This CDR3 comprises 15 residues. Germline CDR1 is MDHEN and CDR2 is SYDVKM. J was trimmed by 4 bases and V by 7 bases; bases with no gene match: 12.